This entry features one TCR beta chain sequence. Its antigen is unknown. This entry comes from a study of CD8 T cells in Susac syndrome. Germline lookup yields CDR1 DFQATT and CDR2 SNEGSKA (reference sequence). The CDR3 spans 12 residues. Trimming cost V 2 bases and J 1 base, with 5 bases left between them. General study results and limits: Acknowledgment was made by the study that its TCR sequencing and HLA analysis involved a relatively small number of individuals.

TEMRA cells were FACS-enriched, unlike CD8+ and CD4+ T cells, which were negatively isolated. The authors reverse transcribed roughly 0.5 to 1 ug RNA with random hexamers. Each CDR3 protein is one row after TCRdb ran MiXCR on the immunoSEQ multiplex PCR reads. The sample yields roughly 150,000 distinct CDR3 sequences, 85% to 95% seen once. This chain uses TRBV20-1 with TRBJ1-1; D unresolved. Sequencing input: CD4+ T cells from PBMCs. This TCR derives from a human donor with Susac syndrome. The CDR3 here is CSARRPNTEAFF. In nucleotides, the CDR3 is TGCAGTGCTAGACGTCCGAACACTGAAGCTTTCTTT.